These 7 T cell receptor beta chains were all obtained from the same sample, sequenced in a study of CD8 T cells in Susac syndrome. Random hexamers primed reverse transcription of about 0.5 to 1 ug RNA. Each CDR3 protein gets one entry after TCRdb re-called the immunoSEQ multiplex PCR reads with MiXCR. Of about 210,000 distinct CDR3 sequences listed, 95% are singletons. Material for sequencing was CD4+ T cells from PBMCs. All receptors come from a human donor with multiple sclerosis.

The J gene is TRBJ1-5, the V gene TRBV15; TRBD1 is a possible D gene (6 bases). The V gene's germline CDR1 is LNHNV and CDR2 YYDKDF (reference sequence). CDR3 length: 15 amino acids. The V end was cut by 5 bases, the J end by 4 bases, with 15 bases between. The CDR3 protein is CATSGGGQKNQPQHF. The CDR3 bases are TGTGCCACCAGCGGCGGTGGACAGAAAAATCAGCCCCAGCATTTT.

This chain links TRBV19 with TRBJ2-7; 12 bases are shared with TRBD2. Germline V CDR1 and CDR2: LNHDA, SQIVND (reference sequence). This CDR3 region has 16 residues. The junction had 7 bases not matched to a gene; V was cut back by 5 bases and J by 2 bases. The CDR3 loop is CASSLRTSGATYEQYF. CDR3 sequence (DNA): TGTGCCAGTAGTTTGCGGACTAGCGGGGCAACCTACGAGCAGTACTTC.

CDR3 protein: CSATLRGQGAYGYTF. As DNA, the CDR3 is TGCAGTGCGACCCTCCGTGGGCAGGGGGCGTATGGCTACACCTTC. This sequence joins TRBV20-1 and TRBJ1-2, with 8 bases matching TRBD1. V gave up 6 bases and J gave up 5 bases; unmatched junction bases: 14. The CDR3 spans 15 residues. Germline V gene lookup returns CDR1 DFQATT and CDR2 SNEGSKA (reference sequence).

V usage is TRBV20-1 and J usage is TRBJ2-3; D not resolved. The CDR3 covers 13 residues. V lost 4 bases and J 2 bases, leaving 10 bases between the germline ends. Germline CDR1 is DFQATT and CDR2 is SNEGSKA (reference sequence). DNA for the CDR3: TGCAGTGCTAAGCGCCCGCTCACAGATACGCAGTATTTT. Its translation is CSAKRPLTDTQYF.

The chain is built from TRBV4-1 and TRBJ1-5, with a tentative D call TRBD1 (5 bases). V was cut by 0 bases and J by 3 bases, with 9 bases left in between. Germline CDR1 MGHRA, CDR2 YSYEKL. This CDR3 contains 15 residues. This CDR3 is CASSQEWGNNQPQHF. The CDR3 DNA reads TGCGCCAGCAGCCAAGAGTGGGGGAACAATCAGCCCCAGCATTTT.

The J gene is TRBJ2-1, the V gene TRBV20-1; 9 nucleotides agree with TRBD2. The CDR3 loop spans 17 amino acids. V trimming: 3 bases; J trimming: 6 bases; junction bases outside the gene matches: 15. Germline assignment: CDR1 DFQATT and CDR2 SNEGSKA (reference sequence). The CDR3 sequence is CSASLRGGHYRGNEQFF. The CDR3 nucleotides read TGCAGTGCTAGCTTGCGGGGGGGGCATTACCGTGGCAATGAGCAGTTCTTC.

The rearrangement joins TRBV9 to TRBJ2-3; TRBD2 matches at 8 bases. The germline V gene has CDR1 SGDLS and CDR2 YYNGEE. The CDR3 is 16 residues long. J gave up 4 bases and V 0 bases, and 7 bases lay outside the gene matches. CDR3 amino acids: CASSVGEGGRSDTQYF. In DNA, the CDR3 is TGTGCCAGCAGCGTAGGGGAGGGCGGGAGGTCAGATACGCAGTATTTT. Filled out from reference TRBV9 and TRBJ2-3, the complete variable domain reads DSGVTQTPKHLITATGQRVTLRCSPRSGDLSVYWYQQSLDQGLQFLIQYYNGEERAKGNILERFSAQQFPDLHSELNLSSLELGDSALYFCASSVGEGGRSDTQYFGPGTRLTVL.